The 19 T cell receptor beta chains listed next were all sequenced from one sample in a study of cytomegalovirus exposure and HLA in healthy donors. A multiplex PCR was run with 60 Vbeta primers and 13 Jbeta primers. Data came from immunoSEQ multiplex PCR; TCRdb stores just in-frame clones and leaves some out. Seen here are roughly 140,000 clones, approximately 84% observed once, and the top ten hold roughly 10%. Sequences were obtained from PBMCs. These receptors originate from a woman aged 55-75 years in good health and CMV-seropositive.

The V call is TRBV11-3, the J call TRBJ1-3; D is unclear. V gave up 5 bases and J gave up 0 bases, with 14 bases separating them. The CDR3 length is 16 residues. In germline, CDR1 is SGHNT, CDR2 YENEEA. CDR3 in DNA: TGTGCCAGCAGCCCCACCCCGCGGAGCTCTGGAAACACCATATATTTT. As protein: CASSPTPRSSGNTIYF.

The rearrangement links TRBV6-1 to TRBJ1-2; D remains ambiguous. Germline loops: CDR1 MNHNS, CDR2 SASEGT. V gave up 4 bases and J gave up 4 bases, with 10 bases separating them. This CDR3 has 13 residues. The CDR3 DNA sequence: TGTGCCAGCAGTGTTCGAGGGATCTATGGCTACACCTTC. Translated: CASSVRGIYGYTF.

The CDR3 nucleotides read TGCGCCAGCCAACAGGGGACAGATACGCAGTATTTT. Residues: CASQQGTDTQYF. This chain links TRBV5-1 with TRBJ2-3; 7 positions match TRBD1. V shed 7 bases, J shed 3 bases, and the junction held 2 bases outside the gene matches. The CDR3 consists of 12 residues. Germline CDR1 and CDR2: SGHRS and YFSETQ. Filled out from reference TRBV5-1 and TRBJ2-3, the complete variable domain reads KAGVTQTPRYLIKTRGQQVTLSCSPISGHRSVSWYQQTPGQGLQFLFEYFSETQRNKGNFPGRFSGRQFSNSRSEMNVSTLELGDSALYLCASQQGTDTQYFGPGTRLTVL.

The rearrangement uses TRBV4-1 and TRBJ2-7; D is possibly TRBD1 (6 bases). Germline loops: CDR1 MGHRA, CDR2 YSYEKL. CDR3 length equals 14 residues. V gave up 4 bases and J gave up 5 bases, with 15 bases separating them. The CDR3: CASSRSRGPHEQYF. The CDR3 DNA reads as TGCGCCAGCAGCCGTTCCAGGGGACCCCACGAGCAGTACTTC.

The DNA for the CDR3 is TGCAGCGTTGTAGCGGTAAGCGAGCAGTACTTC. Amino acids: CSVVAVSEQYF. The chain is built from TRBV29-1 and TRBJ2-5, with D tentatively TRBD2 (6 bases). The DNA end lines up better with TRBJ2-7; the J call may be wrong. CDR3 length equals 11 residues. CDR1 and CDR2 (germline): SQVTM, ANQGSEA.

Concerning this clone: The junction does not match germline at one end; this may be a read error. The CDR3 protein is CASSSSPSSKETQYF. CDR3 coding DNA: TGTGCTAGCAGCTCCTCCCCTAGCAGCAAAGAGACCCAGTACTTC. The chain combines TRBV7-7 with TRBJ2-5, with D tentatively TRBD2 (5 bases). Per the germline V gene, CDR1 is SSHAT and CDR2 is FNYEAQ (reference sequence). The CDR3 spans 15 residues.

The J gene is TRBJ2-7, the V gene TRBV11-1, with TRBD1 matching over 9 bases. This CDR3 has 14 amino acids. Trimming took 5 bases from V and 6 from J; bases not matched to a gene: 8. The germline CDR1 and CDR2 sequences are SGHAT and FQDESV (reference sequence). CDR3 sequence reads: CASSLGQGTGEQYF. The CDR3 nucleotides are TGTGCCAGCAGCCTCGGACAGGGGACGGGCGAGCAGTACTTC.

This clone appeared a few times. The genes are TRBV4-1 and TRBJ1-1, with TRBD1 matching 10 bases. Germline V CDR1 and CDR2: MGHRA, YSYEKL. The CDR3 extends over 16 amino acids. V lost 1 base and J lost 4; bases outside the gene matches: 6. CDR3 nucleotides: TGCGCCAGCAGCCAAGCTGGGACAGGGGCGAGCACTGAAGCTTTCTTT. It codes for CASSQAGTGASTEAFF.

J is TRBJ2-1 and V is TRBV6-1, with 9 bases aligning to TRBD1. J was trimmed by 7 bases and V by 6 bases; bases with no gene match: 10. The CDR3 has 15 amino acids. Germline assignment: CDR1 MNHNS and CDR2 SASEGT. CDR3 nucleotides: TGTGCCAGCAGGGATACAGGGGGCCGAAGGAATGAGCAGTTCTTC. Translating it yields CASRDTGGRRNEQFF.

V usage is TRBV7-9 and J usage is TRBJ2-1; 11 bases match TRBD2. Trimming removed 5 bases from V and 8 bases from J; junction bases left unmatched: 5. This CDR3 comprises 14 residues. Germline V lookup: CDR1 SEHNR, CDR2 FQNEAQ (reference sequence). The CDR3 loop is CASSPLAGAYEQFF. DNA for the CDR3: TGTGCCAGCAGCCCACTAGCGGGAGCTTATGAGCAGTTCTTC.

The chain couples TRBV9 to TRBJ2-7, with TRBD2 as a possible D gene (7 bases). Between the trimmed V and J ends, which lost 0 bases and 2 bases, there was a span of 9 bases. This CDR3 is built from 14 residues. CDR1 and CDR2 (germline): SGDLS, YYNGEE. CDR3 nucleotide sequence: TGTGCCAGCAGCGTAGGAGGGGGGGCCTACGAGCAGTACTTC. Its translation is CASSVGGGAYEQYF.

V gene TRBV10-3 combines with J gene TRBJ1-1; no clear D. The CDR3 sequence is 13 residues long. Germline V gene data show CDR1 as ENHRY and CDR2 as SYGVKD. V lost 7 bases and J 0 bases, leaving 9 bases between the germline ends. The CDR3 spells CAITAELNTEAFF. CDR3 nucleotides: TGTGCCATCACCGCGGAGTTGAACACTGAAGCTTTCTTT.

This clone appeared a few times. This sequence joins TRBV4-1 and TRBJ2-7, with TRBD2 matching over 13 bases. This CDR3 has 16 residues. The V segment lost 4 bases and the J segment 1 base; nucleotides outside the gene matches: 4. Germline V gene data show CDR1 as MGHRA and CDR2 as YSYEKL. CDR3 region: CASSPGLAGASYEQYF. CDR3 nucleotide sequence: TGCGCCAGCAGCCCAGGACTAGCGGGAGCTTCCTACGAGCAGTACTTC.

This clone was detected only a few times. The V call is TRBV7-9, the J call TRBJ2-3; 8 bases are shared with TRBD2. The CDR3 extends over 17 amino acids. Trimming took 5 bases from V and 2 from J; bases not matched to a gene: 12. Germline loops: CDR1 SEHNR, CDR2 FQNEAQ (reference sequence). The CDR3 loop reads CASSRSGTGGPTDTQYF. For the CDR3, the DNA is TGTGCCAGCAGCAGAAGCGGGACGGGAGGGCCCACAGATACGCAGTATTTT. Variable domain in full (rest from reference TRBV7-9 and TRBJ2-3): DTGVSQNPRHKITKRGQNVTFRCDPISEHNRLYWYRQTLGQGPEFLTYFQNEAQLEKSRLLSDRFSAERPKGSFSTLEIQRTEQGDSAMYLCASSRSGTGGPTDTQYFGPGTRLTVL.

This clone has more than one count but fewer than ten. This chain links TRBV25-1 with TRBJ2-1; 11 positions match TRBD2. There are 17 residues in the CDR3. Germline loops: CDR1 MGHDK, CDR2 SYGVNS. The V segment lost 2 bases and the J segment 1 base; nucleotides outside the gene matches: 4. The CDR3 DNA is TGTGCCAGCAGTGAAAGTAGCGGGAGGGTGTCCTACAATGAGCAGTTCTTC. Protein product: CASSESSGRVSYNEQFF.

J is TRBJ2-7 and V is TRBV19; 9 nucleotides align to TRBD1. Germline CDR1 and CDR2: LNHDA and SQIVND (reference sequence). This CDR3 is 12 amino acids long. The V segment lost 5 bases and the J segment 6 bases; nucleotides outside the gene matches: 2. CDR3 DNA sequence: TGTGCCAGTAGTCCGACAGGGGGCGAGCAGTACTTC. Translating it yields CASSPTGGEQYF. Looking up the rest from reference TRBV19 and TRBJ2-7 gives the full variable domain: DGGITQSPKYLFRKEGQNVTLSCEQNLNHDAMYWYRQDPGQGLRLIYYSQIVNDFQKGDIAEGYSVSREKKESFPLTVTSAQKNPTAFYLCASSPTGGEQYFGPGTRLTVT.

DNA for the CDR3: TGTGCCAGCAGCCAAGATCCCTCCCGGGACTGGATGGTTTACGAGCAGTACTTC. This encodes CASSQDPSRDWMVYEQYF. The chain joins TRBV4-2 to TRBJ2-7; perhaps TRBD2 as D (6 bases). The CDR3 consists of 18 residues. Deletions cut 0 bases from V and 4 bases from J, with 22 bases between. The germline CDR1 and CDR2 sequences are LGHNA and YNFKEQ.

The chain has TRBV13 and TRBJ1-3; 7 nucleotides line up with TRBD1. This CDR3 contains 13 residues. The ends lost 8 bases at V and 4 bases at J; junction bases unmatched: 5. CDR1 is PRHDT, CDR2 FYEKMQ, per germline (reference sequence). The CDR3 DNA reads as TGTGCCAGCTCTCAGGGGGACGGAAACACCATATATTTT. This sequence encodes CASSQGDGNTIYF.

In DNA form, the CDR3 reads TGTGCCAGCAGCTCCACCGCCGGGACAGGGGCCTATGGCTACACCTTC. Encoded protein: CASSSTAGTGAYGYTF. The V gene is TRBV28, the J gene TRBJ1-2; 10 nucleotides line up with TRBD1. Germline V gives CDR1 MDHEN, CDR2 SYDVKM. The trim removed 6 bases at V and 4 bases at J, leaving 11 bases unmatched. The CDR3 extends over 16 amino acids.